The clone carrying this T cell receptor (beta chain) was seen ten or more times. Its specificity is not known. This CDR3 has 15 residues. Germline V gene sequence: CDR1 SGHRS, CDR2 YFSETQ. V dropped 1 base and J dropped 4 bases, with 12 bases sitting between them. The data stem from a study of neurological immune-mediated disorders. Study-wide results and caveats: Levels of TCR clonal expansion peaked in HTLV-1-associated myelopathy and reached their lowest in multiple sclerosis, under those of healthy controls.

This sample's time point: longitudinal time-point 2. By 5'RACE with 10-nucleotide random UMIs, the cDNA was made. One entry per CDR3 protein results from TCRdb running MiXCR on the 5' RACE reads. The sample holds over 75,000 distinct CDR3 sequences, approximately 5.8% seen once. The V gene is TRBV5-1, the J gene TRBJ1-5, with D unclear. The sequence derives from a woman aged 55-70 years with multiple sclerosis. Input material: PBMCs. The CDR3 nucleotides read TGCGCCAGCAGCTTGCGACAAGGTGTTAATCAGCCCCAGCATTTT. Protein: CASSLRQGVNQPQHF.